This TCR beta chain emerged from a study of cytomegalovirus exposure and HLA in healthy donors (dated by TCRdb to 2017 to 2019). A note on the overall study: An earlier analysis of fewer than 750 of the donors reported about 260 Gb of sequence data and 90 million to 120 million unique TCR beta sequences obtained from some 200 million T cells. Alongside the repertoire data, information on donor age, sex, ethnicity and CMV serostatus was compiled. The T cell repertoires of 550 to 850 subjects were profiled by immunosequencing and related to cytomegalovirus serostatus. Of the 300 to 500 genotyped donors, 75% to 85% were placed in the genetic ancestry cluster associated with self-reported Caucasian donors. A separate validation cohort of roughly 130 different subjects was used in addition to the approximately 610-subject first cohort. All discovery cohort repertoires had been generated using a single sequencing platform. Roughly 310 gigabases of sequencing data and tens of millions of unique TCR sequences were included in an early release covering under 650 HLA-typed donors. In a later analysis, previously published TCR beta repertoires from 666 donors were re-analyzed and high-resolution HLA genotyping was added so that TCR occurrence patterns could be studied. Several DR-DQ haplotypes were treated as single units for association and clustering because of strong linkage in the cohort. Rather than using new phenotypic data, the later analysis identified candidate immune exposures from TCR beta sequences and from how often those sequences occurred across donors. The aim of the study was to test whether cataloging public T cell receptors could identify signatures of past pathogen exposure. On average, around 240,000 unique TCR beta nucleotide sequences were sequenced per donor among some 430 genotyped donors of the cohort, with roughly 18% of those sequences being non-productive. To decide whether each TCR beta V gene segment behaved as functional or pseudogenic, an earlier analysis of some 600 of the donors relied on high-throughput TCR beta sequencing. In a later genetic analysis, genome-wide SNP genotypes for about 65% of the roughly 700 donors were used, and that subset was treated as a discovery cohort. To predict cytomegalovirus infection status, the study combined high-throughput TCR immunosequencing, statistical association of individual TCRs with disease status, and machine learning. Class I and class II HLA loci were covered by the typing at four-digit resolution. Typing coverage differed by locus: A, B, C, DRB1 and DQB1 were typed in about 620-630 donors, DQA1 in around 500, DPA1 in 600 to 610, and DPB1 in roughly 450. Broad study findings and their caveats: Specific HLA alleles were associated with roughly 16,000 TCR beta sequences at a false discovery rate of 0.05 in a later analysis. Across donors, most TCR sequences were observed very rarely, whereas some public TCRs were present in many individuals. Broadly in line with IMGT annotations, most TCR beta V segments showed up in productive rearrangements about 87% or about 30% of the time in an earlier analysis of around 600 of the donors. The earlier analysis of 450 to 700 of the donors excluded approximately 15 rarely observed V segments, including chromosome 9 orphons, because counts were too low. A later genetic analysis reported fewer N-insertions in productive TCRs among donors in an Asian-associated ancestry cluster than the roughly 700-donor mean. Linkage disequilibrium might explain the correlated functional status among segregating V segments, but an unknown experimental factor could not be excluded. In a later analysis, most CMV-associated TCR beta chains were found to appear HLA-restricted, with HLA associations seemingly driven largely by CMV exposure. The 87-base-pair reads could not distinguish some IMGT-functional V segments, including TRBV6-2 and TRBV6-3, so those segments were excluded. Only TCR beta chains were sequenced in this cohort, and the absence of alpha or paired-chain data limited detectable features. A cluster of highly shared sequence variants was judged likely to be a technical artifact of the sequencing pipeline. The study gave a list of 150 to 200 TCR beta chains associated with cytomegalovirus. Compared with equally common non-associated chains, HLA-associated TCR beta chains in a later analysis were more clonally expanded and had lower generation probabilities. According to the authors, the approach could potentially be generalized to other disease states and immunological phenotypes. A further reported finding was that TCR beta sequences accurately predicted the HLA-A and HLA-B alleles for most subjects in the first cohort. When HLA alleles, especially DR and DQ, strongly co-occurred, TCR associations were difficult to assign to individual alleles. The classifier was reported to diagnose cytomegalovirus status with high specificity and sensitivity in both the original cohort and the validation cohort. An association between a missense DCLRE1C variant and V-gene and J-gene trimming of TCR beta chains was found in a later genetic analysis and replicated in an independent cohort. According to a later analysis, TCR association rates differed among HLA loci, with DRB1 alleles showing the most associated TCRs and HLA-C alleles showing the fewest. According to a later analysis, parvovirus B19, influenza, CMV and Epstein-Barr virus appeared linked to several top co-occurrence clusters. Roughly uniform sequencing depth across donors was assumed in presence/absence analyses, although this assumption may not hold. Immune exposure information for the cohort was limited to CMV serostatus. Three of the identified cytomegalovirus-associated TCR beta chains were confirmed in vitro to be specific for cytomegalovirus antigens. Because HLA typing was unavailable for some donors at each locus, only the typed subset was used in association tests.

Of note for this clone: No cognate antigen has been identified for it. Compared with germline, one end of the junction differs, possibly owing to a read error.

In total, more than 500 healthy bone marrow donors made up the cohort. Cohort members were all nominally healthy when sampled, although unrecorded immune exposures were likely present. The donor tested CMV seronegative and was one of the 352 seronegative cohort members. Every donor gave a peripheral blood sample, and the peripheral blood mononuclear cells from that sample were used for TCR beta sequencing. Genomic DNA extraction from the blood cell samples was performed with the Qiagen DNeasy Blood Extraction Kit. The germline V gene specifies SGHRS as CDR1 and YFSETQ as CDR2. Counted from cysteine to phenylalanine, this CDR3 has 18 amino acids. Just the 54-base CDR3 DNA is kept, in frame starting at base 1. Library prep was done by the immunoSEQ multiplex PCR assay. A mixture of 60 forward primers for TCR Vbeta segments and 13 reverse primers for TCR Jbeta segments was used in the multiplex PCR. A multiplex PCR assay on genomic DNA amplified the CDR3 region of rearranged TCR beta genes. On the Illumina HiSeq System, the amplified TCR beta libraries were sequenced as 87-base-pair reads. The paper's data handling went like this. In a later analysis, tens of millions of unique TCR beta chains were counted across the roughly 610 repertoires, and around 11 million of these chains were shared by at least two donors. Raw reads were error-corrected and collapsed into unique sequences with a nearest-neighbor algorithm that merged closely related sequences to remove PCR and sequencing errors. To assign V, D and J gene segments, CDR3 sequences were aligned to IMGT reference sequences. For a sequence to be retained, a match of at least six nucleotides to both a V gene segment and a J gene segment was required. Rearrangements were classified as productive when the CDR3 lacked stop codons and remained in frame with V and J, and all other rearrangements were classified as non-productive. Following IMGT convention, CDR3 was defined as the stretch from the second conserved V-encoded cysteine to the conserved J-encoded phenylalanine. The earlier analysis of about 610 of the donors excluded any sequence lacking an unambiguous match to a single V gene segment. An earlier analysis of 500 to 700 of the donors classified V segments as functional when productive rearrangements were above 56.7% and as segregating when the standard deviation between donors was above 5%. To diagnose cytomegalovirus status from the catalog of TCR beta chain sequences, a statistical classification framework was built. In a later analysis, TCR nucleotide sequences were compared against IMGT/GENE-DB human TR gene sequences so that V and J genes could be assigned. Using the TCRdist pipeline, a later analysis assigned CDR3 sequences along with most-parsimonious VDJ recombination scenarios. In a later analysis, each TCR beta chain was defined by its CDR3 amino acid sequence together with its V-gene family, and reads without a unique V-gene family were excluded. To address suspected cross-contamination and a sequencing artifact, a later analysis removed approximately 590 highly shared, low-generation-probability nucleotide sequences. In a later analysis, a clonal expansion index was calculated for each public chain from normalized within-repertoire ranks of inferred template counts. In a later analysis, generation probabilities were computed using a VDJ recombination model fitted to out-of-frame rearrangements, and the results were checked against IGoR. Hypergeometric tests were used in a later analysis to score TCR-TCR, TCR-HLA and TCR-CMV co-occurrence, with a repertoire-size bias correction applied to the TCR pairs. False discovery rates were estimated in a later analysis by permuting HLA or CMV assignments 20 times. In a later analysis, co-occurring TCRs were grouped using DBSCAN, with TCRdist sequence similarity added in when clustering inside HLA-allele-positive subsets. Repertoires with fewer than 30,000 or more than 120,000 public chains, plus five repertoires with anomalous nucleotide sharing, were excluded from co-occurrence clustering. The source is immuneACCESS, and TCRdb retained only in-frame sequences with V and J called. Part of the clones is not carried over; for the studies checked, unresolved V genes explain less than half of this, and the remainder is unexplained. V and J calls and clone size are those listed in that table; D and trimming were worked out from the DNA. The sample data list 200,000 to 250,000 clones, and roughly 84% of these were observed just once. The top ten hold 0.71% of the sample.

The sample was PBMCs. The rearrangement combines TRBV5-1 with TRBJ1-1; the D region possibly corresponds to TRBD1 (6 bases align). The source is a boy under 10 years old in good health and CMV-seronegative. The CDR3 region has the sequence CASSLGGGGPLENTEASF. The nucleotides read TGCGCCAGCAGCTTGGGTGGTGGGGGCCCCCTCGAGAACACTGAAGCTTCCTTT.